Listed below are T cell receptor beta chains from one sample, sequenced in a study of cytotoxic CD8 clonotypes in ibrutinib-treated CLL. TCRdb keeps only in-frame clones here, not all; method: immunoSEQ multiplex PCR. The repertoire holds about 310,000 clones, with 80% as singletons. The sequencing used PBMCs, collected before ibrutinib treatment. The receptors come from a human donor with chronic lymphocytic leukemia. The CDR3 runs from the conserved cysteine through the conserved F or W. The D gene is left open where the match is weak. A row's size may be missing; if present it is once, few, many or a size class.

>TRBV4-3|TRBJ2-3|TRBD2|NA
TGCGCCAGCAGCCAAGGGGGGACTAGCGCGATCACAGATACGCAGTATTTT
CASSQGGTSAITDTQYF
>TRBV10-3|TRBJ2-1|TRBD2|NA
TGTGCCATCAGCAGCGATAGCGGGAGGGCCATAGATGAGCAGTTCTTC
CAISSDSGRAIDEQFF
>TRBV4-2|TRBJ1-2|NA|NA
TGTGCCAGCAGCCAAGATCCCCAGGGGACTAACTATGGCTACACCTTC
CASSQDPQGTNYGYTF
>TRBV5-1|TRBJ2-1|NA|NA
TGCGCCAGCAGCTTGGTCTCGGGGGTAAAGTACAATGAGCAGTTCTTC
CASSLVSGVKYNEQFF
>TRBV2|TRBJ1-1|NA|NA
TGTGCCAGCAGACAGAACATGAACACTGAAGCTTTCTTT
CASRQNMNTEAFF
>TRBV4-2|TRBJ1-2|NA|NA
TGTGCCAGCAGCCAAGCGGGGTCAGGGCGTAACTATGGCTACACCTTC
CASSQAGSGRNYGYTF
>TRBV19|TRBJ2-1|NA|few
TGTGCCAGTAGTATTTTCGCCTACAATGAGCAGTTCTTC
CASSIFAYNEQFF
>TRBV29-1|TRBJ1-2|NA|once
TGCAGCGTTGATCTAGGGATTAACTATGGCTACACCTTC
CSVDLGINYGYTF
>TRBV9|TRBJ2-1|TRBD2|NA
TGTGCCAGCAGCGTTATACCAGCGGGAGGCGCAAATGAGCAGTTCTTC
CASSVIPAGGANEQFF
>TRBV29-1|TRBJ1-1|NA|NA
TGCAGCGTCGACTCGGGGACCACTGAAGCTTTCTTT
CSVDSGTTEAFF
>TRBV5-1|TRBJ1-2|TRBD1|few
TGCGCCAGCAGCTTGGTAGGGACAGACTATGGCTACACCTTC
CASSLVGTDYGYTF
>TRBV5-1|TRBJ2-5|NA|once
TGCGCCAGCAGCTTGGTGCAGGGTGGTGAGACCCAGTACTTC
CASSLVQGGETQYF
>TRBV6-1|TRBJ1-4|TRBD1|once
TGTGCCAGCAGGGCTAGACAGGGGGTTAGAAAACTGTTTTTT
CASRARQGVRKLFF
>TRBV4-2|TRBJ1-1|NA|NA
TGTGCCAGCAGCCAAAGGAGAGATAACACTGAAGCTTTCTTT
CASSQRRDNTEAFF
>TRBV9|TRBJ1-4|NA|NA
TGTGCCAGCGGAACGGGCCCTGGAGGTGAACTGTTTTTT
CASGTGPGGELFF
>TRBV15|TRBJ1-3|NA|NA
TGTGCCACCAGAGTCGACAGGTCCTCTGGAAACACCATATATTTT
CATRVDRSSGNTIYF
>TRBV7-9|TRBJ2-1|TRBD2|NA
TGTGCCAGCAGCGCCAAACTAGCGGGAGACCAGAATGAGCAGTTCTTC
CASSAKLAGDQNEQFF
>TRBV10-3|TRBJ2-1|TRBD2|NA
TGTGCCATCAGTGGTACCCAACTAGCGACCAATGAGCAGTTCTTC
CAISGTQLATNEQFF
>TRBV5-5|TRBJ1-4|NA|NA
TGTGCCAGCAGCTTAATGGGAAAACTGTTTTTT
CASSLMGKLFF
>TRBV23-1|TRBJ1-2|NA|NA
TGCGCCAGCAGTCAATCGTACAGCTATGGCTACACCTTC
CASSQSYSYGYTF
>TRBV6-5|TRBJ2-7|NA|NA
TGTGCCAGCAGTTACTCGACCGCAAGCTCCTACGAGCAGTACTTC
CASSYSTASSYEQYF
>TRBV11-3|TRBJ2-7|NA|NA
TGTGCCAGCAGCCCAGGTTCGGGCGAGCAGTACTTC
CASSPGSGEQYF
>TRBV5-1|TRBJ1-2|TRBD1|NA
TGCGCCAGCAGCTCAGGGGGCGCTAACTATGGCTACACCTTC
CASSSGGANYGYTF
>TRBV7-2|TRBJ1-1|NA|few
TGTGCCAGCAGCTTAGGTGGGGAGGGAGAAGCTTTCTTT
CASSLGGEGEAFF
>TRBV10-3|TRBJ1-5|TRBD1|NA
TGTGCCATCAGACCGGGACAGGGAGGCAATCAGCCCCAGCATTTT
CAIRPGQGGNQPQHF
>TRBV29-1|TRBJ1-2|TRBD1|NA
TGCAGCGTTGAAACACAGGGGATAGGGTATGGCTACACCTTC
CSVETQGIGYGYTF
>TRBV6-6|TRBJ2-7|NA|NA
TGTGCCAGCAGTTCCCTACTCCGATCCTACGAGCAGTACTTC
CASSSLLRSYEQYF
>TRBV5-4|TRBJ1-6|TRBD1|NA
TGTGCCAGCAGCTCGAACACGTACAGGGGTTTCGGCAATTCACCCCTCCACTTT
CASSSNTYRGFGNSPLHF
>TRBV5-1|TRBJ2-2|TRBD1|NA
TGCGCCAGCAGCTTGGCCGAGAACAGGGGCACCGGGGAGCTGTTTTTT
CASSLAENRGTGELFF
>TRBV30|TRBJ2-7|TRBD1|once
TGTGCCTGGAGTTGGGACAGGGCCTACGAGCAGTACTTC
CAWSWDRAYEQYF
>TRBV7-3|TRBJ1-2|TRBD1|NA
TGTGCCAGCAGCTTCGGACAGGACTATGGCTACACCTTC
CASSFGQDYGYTF
>TRBV7-9|TRBJ2-7|TRBD1|NA
TGTGCCAGCAGCTATGGACAGGGACCGATCTATTACGAGCAGTACTTC
CASSYGQGPIYYEQYF
>TRBV7-8|TRBJ2-7|TRBD2|NA
TGTGCCAGCAGCACTAGCGGGCTCTCCTACGAGCAGTACTTC
CASSTSGLSYEQYF
>TRBV6-5|TRBJ2-1|NA|NA
TGTGCCAGCAAGGACTTTACTTCCTACAATGAGCAGTTCTTC
CASKDFTSYNEQFF
>TRBV2|TRBJ1-5|TRBD1|NA
TGTGCCAGCAGTGAGACAGGGTGGAGGAATCAGCCCCAGCATTTT
CASSETGWRNQPQHF
>TRBV7-8|TRBJ2-5|NA|NA
TGTGCCAGCGGATGGGAGACCCAGTACTTC
CASGWETQYF
>TRBV5-6|TRBJ2-7|NA|NA
TGTGCCAGCAGGGGAGGCCAGGGGAGCTCCTACGAGCAGTACTTC
CASRGGQGSSYEQYF
>TRBV27|TRBJ2-3|NA|NA
TGTGCCAGCAGTCCGATGCTAGCGAAACACACAGATACGCAGTATTTT
CASSPMLAKHTDTQYF
>TRBV10-1|TRBJ2-7|NA|few
TGCGCCAGCAGTGAGTCATCTCACTACGAGCAGTACTTC
CASSESSHYEQYF
>TRBV9|TRBJ1-1|NA|once
TGTGCCAGCAGCGTCACAGGGACGTCTGAAGCTTTCTTT
CASSVTGTSEAFF
>TRBV30|TRBJ2-2|TRBD2|NA
TGTGCCTCGGGGGAGGGCCATATCACCGGGGAGCTGTTTTTT
CASGEGHITGELFF
>TRBV6-4|TRBJ1-4|NA|NA
TGTGCCAGCAGACCCGGACGTGAACCTATGGGTGAAAAACTGTTTTTT
CASRPGREPMGEKLFF
>TRBV9|TRBJ2-5|NA|NA
TGTGCCAGCAGCGTATCTCTAGCCGAGGGGGAGACCCAGTACTTC
CASSVSLAEGETQYF
>TRBV29-1|TRBJ2-1|TRBD2|once
TGCAGCGTTGGGCTAGCGGGATGGGAAGAGCAGTTCTTC
CSVGLAGWEEQFF